This T cell receptor (beta chain) originates from a study of blood T cells in healthy people across ages. Whole-study results and caveats: Estimated diversity across one million T cells was deemed an underestimate.

Primers used in a second PCR of about 7 to 12 cycles were a sample-barcoded 5' primer and a J-beta primer mix. TCRdb re-analysed the 5' RACE reads in MiXCR, keeping a single row per CDR3 protein. Of about 640,000 distinct CDR3 sequences in the sample, roughly 31% were seen once. Germline loops: CDR1 DFQATT, CDR2 SNEGSKA (reference sequence). The CDR3 totals 11 residues. Trimming left V 6 bases short and J 5 bases short, with 9 bases between. This clonotype was counted ten times or more. Its antigen is not identified. This sequence was found in an elderly woman in good health. The sequenced sample consisted of blood. The chain carries TRBV20-1 and TRBJ2-3, with D hard to call. CDR3 sequence (DNA): TGCAGTGCCCAAGTGGGAGATACGCAGTATTTT. Translation gives CSAQVGDTQYF.